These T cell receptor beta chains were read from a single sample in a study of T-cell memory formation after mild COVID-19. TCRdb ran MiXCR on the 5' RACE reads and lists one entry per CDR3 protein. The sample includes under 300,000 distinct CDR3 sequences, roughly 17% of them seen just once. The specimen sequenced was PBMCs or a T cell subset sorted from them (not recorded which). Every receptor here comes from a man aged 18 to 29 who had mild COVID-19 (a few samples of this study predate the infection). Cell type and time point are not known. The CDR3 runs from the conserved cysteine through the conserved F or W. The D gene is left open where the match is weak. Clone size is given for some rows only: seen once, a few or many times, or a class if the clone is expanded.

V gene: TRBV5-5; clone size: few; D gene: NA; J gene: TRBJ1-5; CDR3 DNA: TGTGCCAGCAGCGGAACAGGGCATCAGCCCCAGCATTTT; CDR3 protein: CASSGTGHQPQHF
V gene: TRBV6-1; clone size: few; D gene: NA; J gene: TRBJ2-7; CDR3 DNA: TGTGCCAGCAGTGAAGACCCGGGGGCGTACGAGCAGTACTTC; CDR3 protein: CASSEDPGAYEQYF
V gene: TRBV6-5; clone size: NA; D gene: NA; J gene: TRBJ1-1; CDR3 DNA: TGTGCCAGCAGTTACGTCAGTTCCACCACTGAAGCTTTCTTT; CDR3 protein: CASSYVSSTTEAFF
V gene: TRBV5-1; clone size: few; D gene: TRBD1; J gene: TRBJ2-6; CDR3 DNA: TGCGCCAGCAGCATACTAAACAGGGGTGCAGGGGCCAACGTCCTGACTTTC; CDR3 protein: CASSILNRGAGANVLTF
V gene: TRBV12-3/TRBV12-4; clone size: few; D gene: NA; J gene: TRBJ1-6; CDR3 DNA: TGTGCCAGCAGTTCGATGGACAATTCACCCCTCCACTTT; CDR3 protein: CASSSMDNSPLHF
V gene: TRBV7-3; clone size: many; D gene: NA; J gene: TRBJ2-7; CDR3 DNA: TGTGCCAGCAGCTCCCCTGGGGGCCGGACCTACGAGCAGTACTTC; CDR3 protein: CASSSPGGRTYEQYF
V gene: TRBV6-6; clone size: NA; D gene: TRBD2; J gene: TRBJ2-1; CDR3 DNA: TGTGCCAGTACTCAACTGGGCGGGGGGCTACTCAATGAGCAGTTCTTC; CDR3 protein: CASTQLGGGLLNEQFF
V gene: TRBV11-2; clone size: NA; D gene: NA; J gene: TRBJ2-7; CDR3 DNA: TGTGCCAGCAGCTTAAGCCTCCGACCCGAGCAGTACTTC; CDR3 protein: CASSLSLRPEQYF
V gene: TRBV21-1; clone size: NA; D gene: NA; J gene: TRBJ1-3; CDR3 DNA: TGTGCCAGCAGCAACGGGGGGCGAGGAAACACCATATATTTT; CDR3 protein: CASSNGGRGNTIYF
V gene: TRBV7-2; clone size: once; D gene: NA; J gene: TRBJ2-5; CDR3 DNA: TGTGCCAGCAGCTTCACGAGGGCCCAAGAGACCCAGTACTTC; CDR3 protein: CASSFTRAQETQYF
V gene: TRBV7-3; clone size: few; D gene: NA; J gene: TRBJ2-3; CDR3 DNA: TGTGCCAGTGCCCCGGGGCGGGGAGATACGCAGTATTTT; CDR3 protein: CASAPGRGDTQYF
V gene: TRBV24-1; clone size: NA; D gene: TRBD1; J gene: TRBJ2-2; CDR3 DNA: TGTGCCACCAGGGCGACAGGGCGAAACACCGGGGAGCTGTTTTTT; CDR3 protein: CATRATGRNTGELFF
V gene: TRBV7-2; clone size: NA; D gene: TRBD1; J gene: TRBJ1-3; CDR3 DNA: TGTGCCAGCAGCGTCCAGGGGGTGGCTGCTGGAAACACCATATATTTT; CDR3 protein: CASSVQGVAAGNTIYF
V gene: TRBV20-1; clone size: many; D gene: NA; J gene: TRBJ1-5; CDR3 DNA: TGCAGTGCTACGACTAACAATCAGCCCCAGCATTTT; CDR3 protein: CSATTNNQPQHF
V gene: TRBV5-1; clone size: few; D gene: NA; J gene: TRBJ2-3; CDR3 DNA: TGCGCCAGCAGCCCTTGGGCGAAAACTAGCACAGATACGCAGTATTTT; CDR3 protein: CASSPWAKTSTDTQYF
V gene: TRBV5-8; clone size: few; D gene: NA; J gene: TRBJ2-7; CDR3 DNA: TGTGCCAGCAGCTTGGGTGCGGAGATAACCTACGAGCAGTACTTC; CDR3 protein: CASSLGAEITYEQYF
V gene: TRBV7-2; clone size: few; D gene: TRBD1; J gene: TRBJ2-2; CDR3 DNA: TGTGCCAGCAGCTTAGGGATAGGGGGCCTTTACACCGGGGAGCTGTTTTTT; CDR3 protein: CASSLGIGGLYTGELFF
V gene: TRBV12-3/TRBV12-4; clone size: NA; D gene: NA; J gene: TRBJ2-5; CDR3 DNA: TGTGCCAGCAGAAGTCCTGACAGAGGGGAGACCCAGTACTTC; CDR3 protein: CASRSPDRGETQYF
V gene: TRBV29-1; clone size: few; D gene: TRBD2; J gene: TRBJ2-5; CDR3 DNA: TGCAGCGCCTCGCCAGCGGGGGGTCGAGAGACCCAGTACTTC; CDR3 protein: CSASPAGGRETQYF
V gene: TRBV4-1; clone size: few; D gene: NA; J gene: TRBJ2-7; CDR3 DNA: TGCGCCAGCAGCCCCTCTGAACGTGGGGCCCCCTACGAGCAGTACTTC; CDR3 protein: CASSPSERGAPYEQYF
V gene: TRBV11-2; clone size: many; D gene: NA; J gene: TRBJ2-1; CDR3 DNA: TGTGCCAGCAGCTTCTACAGTAATGAGCAGTTCTTC; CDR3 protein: CASSFYSNEQFF
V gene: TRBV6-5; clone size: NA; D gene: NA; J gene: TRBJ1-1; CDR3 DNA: TGTGCCAGCAGTCCCCGCTTAGAGGGAATCACTGAAGCTTTCTTT; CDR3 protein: CASSPRLEGITEAFF